The sequence of this TCR beta chain was determined in a study of cytotoxic CD8 clonotypes in ibrutinib-treated CLL. The V gene end was trimmed by 5 bases and the J gene end by 6 bases; junction bases not matched to a gene: 5. Germline CDR1 is LNHDA and CDR2 is SQIVND (reference sequence). This CDR3 comprises 14 residues. Data came from immunoSEQ multiplex PCR; TCRdb stores just in-frame clones and leaves some out. The data contain tens of thousands of clones, over 65% of them singletons. The sequence derives from a human donor with chronic lymphocytic leukemia. This chain uses TRBV19 with TRBJ2-7; 12 bases map to TRBD1. The sequenced sample was PBMCs, obtained after 24 months of ibrutinib treatment. The CDR3 coding sequence is TGTGCCAGTAGTCCAAGGGACAGGGGGCGCGAGCAGTACTTC. It yields the protein CASSPRDRGREQYF.